This T cell receptor (beta chain) appears in the sequencing data of a study of human T cells and chemical hapten exposure. As for this clonotype: Its specificity is unknown.

V was shortened by 4 bases and J by 3 bases, with 9 bases between the two germline ends. The CDR3 has 13 amino acids. Germline V gene lookup returns CDR1 MGHDK and CDR2 SYGVNS. Study-wide results and limits: Each of the donors had alopecia, so their immune responses may not resemble those of healthy people.

TCRdb re-analysed the RACE reads in MiXCR, keeping a single row per CDR3 protein. The sample has roughly 260,000 distinct CDR3 sequences, about 8.6% seen once. Time point noted: pre-sensitization, week 0. Documented treatment: therapeutic diphenylcyclopropenone sensitization with weekly scalp DPC. Alopecia patients deemed DPC-suitable, aged 18 to 70, excluding pregnancy. The V call is TRBV25-1, the J call TRBJ1-1, with D possibly being TRBD1 (6 bases). The origin of this receptor is a woman aged 40 to 50 with alopecia areata. Some clones in this sample may be carry-over from other donors' samples. The input for sequencing was whole blood, taken in connection with sensitization to the hapten diphenylcyclopropenone (DPC). The CDR3 here is CASSGTGYTEAFF. The CDR3 DNA follows: TGTGCCAGCAGTGGTACAGGGTACACTGAAGCTTTCTTT. The entire variable domain, with the rest obtained from reference TRBV25-1 and TRBJ1-1, is as follows: EADIYQTPRYLVIGTGKKITLECSQTMGHDKMYWYQQDPGMELHLIHYSYGVNSTEKGDLSSESTVSRIRTEHFPLTLESARPSHTSQYLCASSGTGYTEAFFGQGTRLTVV.